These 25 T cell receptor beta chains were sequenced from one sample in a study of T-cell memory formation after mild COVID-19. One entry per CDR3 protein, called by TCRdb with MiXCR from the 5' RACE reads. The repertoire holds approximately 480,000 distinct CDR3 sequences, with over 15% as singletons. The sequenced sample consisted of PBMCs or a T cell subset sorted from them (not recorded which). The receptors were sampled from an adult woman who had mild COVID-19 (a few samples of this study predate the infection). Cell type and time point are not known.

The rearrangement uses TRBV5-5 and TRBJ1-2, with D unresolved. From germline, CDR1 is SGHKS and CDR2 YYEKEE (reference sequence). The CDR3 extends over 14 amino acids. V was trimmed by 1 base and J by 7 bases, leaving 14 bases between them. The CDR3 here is CASSLYERQRGYTF. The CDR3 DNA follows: TGTGCCAGCAGCTTGTACGAAAGGCAACGTGGCTACACCTTC.

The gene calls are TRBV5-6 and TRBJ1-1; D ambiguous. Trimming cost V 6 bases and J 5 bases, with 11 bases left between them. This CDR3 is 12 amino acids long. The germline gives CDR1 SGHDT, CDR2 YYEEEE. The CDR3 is CASTSSWTEAFF. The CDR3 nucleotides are TGTGCCAGCACCTCATCATGGACTGAAGCTTTCTTT.

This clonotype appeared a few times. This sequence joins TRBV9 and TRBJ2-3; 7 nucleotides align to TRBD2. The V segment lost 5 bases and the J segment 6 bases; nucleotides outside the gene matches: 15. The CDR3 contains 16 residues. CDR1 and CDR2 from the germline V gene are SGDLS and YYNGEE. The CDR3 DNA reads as TGTGCCAGCAGACCCCACTCAGGCGGGAGAATGGATACGCAGTATTTT. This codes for CASRPHSGGRMDTQYF.

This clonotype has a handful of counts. CDR3 protein: CASSQLGSGRISYNEQFF. The CDR3 nucleotides are TGCGCCAGCAGCCAACTCGGCTCGGGGAGAATCTCCTACAATGAGCAGTTCTTC. The V and J genes are TRBV4-3 and TRBJ2-1, with D tentatively TRBD2 (5 bases). V lost 2 bases and J 0 bases, leaving 17 bases between the germline ends. Germline lookup yields CDR1 LGHNA and CDR2 YSLEER. The CDR3 sequence is 18 residues long.

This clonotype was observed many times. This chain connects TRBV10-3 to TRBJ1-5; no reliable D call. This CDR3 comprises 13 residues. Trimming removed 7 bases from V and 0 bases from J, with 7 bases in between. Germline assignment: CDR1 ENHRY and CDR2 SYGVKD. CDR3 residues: CAITDDSNQPQHF. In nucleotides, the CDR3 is TGTGCCATCACAGATGATAGCAATCAGCCCCAGCATTTT.

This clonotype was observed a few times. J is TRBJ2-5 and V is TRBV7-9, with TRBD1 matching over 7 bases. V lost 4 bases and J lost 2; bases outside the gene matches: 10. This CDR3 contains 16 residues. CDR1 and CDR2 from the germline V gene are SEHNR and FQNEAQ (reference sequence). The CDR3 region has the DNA TGTGCCAGCAGCTCCTCCGGGACAGCGTATCAAGAGACCCAGTACTTC. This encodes CASSSSGTAYQETQYF. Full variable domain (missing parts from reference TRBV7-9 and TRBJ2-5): DTGVSQNPRHKITKRGQNVTFRCDPISEHNRLYWYRQTLGQGPEFLTYFQNEAQLEKSRLLSDRFSAERPKGSFSTLEIQRTEQGDSAMYLCASSSSGTAYQETQYFGPGTRLLVL.

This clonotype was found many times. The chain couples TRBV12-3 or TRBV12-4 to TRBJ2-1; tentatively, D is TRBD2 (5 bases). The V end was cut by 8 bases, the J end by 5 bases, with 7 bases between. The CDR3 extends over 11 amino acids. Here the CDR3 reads CASGRDNEQFF. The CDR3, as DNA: TGTGCCAGCGGGCGGGACAATGAGCAGTTCTTC.

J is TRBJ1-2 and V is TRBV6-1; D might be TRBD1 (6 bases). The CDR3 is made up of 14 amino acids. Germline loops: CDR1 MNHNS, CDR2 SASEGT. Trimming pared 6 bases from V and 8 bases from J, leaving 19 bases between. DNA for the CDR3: TGTGCCAGCAGGACAGGTACTTCCTCGATCGGCTACACCTTC. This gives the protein CASRTGTSSIGYTF.

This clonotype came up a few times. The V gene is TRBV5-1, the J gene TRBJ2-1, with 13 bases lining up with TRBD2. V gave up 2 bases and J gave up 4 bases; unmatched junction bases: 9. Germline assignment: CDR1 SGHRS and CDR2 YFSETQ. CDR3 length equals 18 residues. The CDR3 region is CASSFPRTSGGPYNEQFF. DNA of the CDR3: TGCGCCAGCAGCTTCCCCCGGACTAGCGGGGGCCCTTACAATGAGCAGTTCTTC.

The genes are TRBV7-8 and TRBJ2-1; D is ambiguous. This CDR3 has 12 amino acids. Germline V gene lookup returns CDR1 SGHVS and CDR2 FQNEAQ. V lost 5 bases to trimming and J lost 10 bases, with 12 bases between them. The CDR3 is CASSLLLSEQFF. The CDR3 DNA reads TGTGCCAGCAGCCTCCTATTGTCCGAGCAGTTCTTC.

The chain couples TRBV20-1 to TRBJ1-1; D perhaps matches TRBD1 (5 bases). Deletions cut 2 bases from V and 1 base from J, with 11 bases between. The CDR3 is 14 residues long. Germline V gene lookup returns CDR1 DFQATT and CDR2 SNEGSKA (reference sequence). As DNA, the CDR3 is TGCAGTGCTAGAATCAGGGAGGGGAACACTGAAGCTTTCTTT. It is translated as CSARIREGNTEAFF.

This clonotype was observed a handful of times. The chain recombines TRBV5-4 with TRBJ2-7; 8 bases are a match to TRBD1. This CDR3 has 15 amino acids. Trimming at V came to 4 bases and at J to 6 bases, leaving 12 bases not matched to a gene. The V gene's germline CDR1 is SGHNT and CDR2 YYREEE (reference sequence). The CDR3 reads CASSPRTGYSLEQYF. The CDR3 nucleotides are TGTGCCAGCAGCCCTCGGACAGGGTACTCTCTCGAGCAGTACTTC.

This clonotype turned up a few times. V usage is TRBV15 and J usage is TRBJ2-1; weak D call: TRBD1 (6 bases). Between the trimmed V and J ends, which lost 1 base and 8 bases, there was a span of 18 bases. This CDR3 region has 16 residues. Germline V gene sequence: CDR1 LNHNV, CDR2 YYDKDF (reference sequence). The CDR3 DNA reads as TGTGCCACCAGCAGAGTGGGGGCAACCCTTGTGGATGAGCAGTTCTTC. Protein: CATSRVGATLVDEQFF. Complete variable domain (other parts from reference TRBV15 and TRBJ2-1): DAMVIQNPRYQVTQFGKPVTLSCSQTLNHNVMYWYQQKSSQAPKLLFHYYDKDFNNEADTPDNFQSRRPNTSFCFLDIRSPGLGDTAMYLCATSRVGATLVDEQFFGPGTRLTVL.

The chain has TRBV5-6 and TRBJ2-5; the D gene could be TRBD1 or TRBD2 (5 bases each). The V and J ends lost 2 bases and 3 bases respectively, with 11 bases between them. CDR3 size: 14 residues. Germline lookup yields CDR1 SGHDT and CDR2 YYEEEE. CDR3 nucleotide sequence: TGTGCCAGCAGCTTATGGGTGGGGGAAGAGACCCAGTACTTC. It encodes CASSLWVGEETQYF.

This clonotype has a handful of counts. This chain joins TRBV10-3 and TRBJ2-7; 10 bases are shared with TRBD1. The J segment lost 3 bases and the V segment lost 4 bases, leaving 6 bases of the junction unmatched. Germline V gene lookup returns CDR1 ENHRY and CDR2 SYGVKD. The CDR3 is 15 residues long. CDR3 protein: CAISGGTGANYEQYF. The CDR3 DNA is TGTGCCATCAGTGGAGGGACAGGGGCTAACTACGAGCAGTACTTC.

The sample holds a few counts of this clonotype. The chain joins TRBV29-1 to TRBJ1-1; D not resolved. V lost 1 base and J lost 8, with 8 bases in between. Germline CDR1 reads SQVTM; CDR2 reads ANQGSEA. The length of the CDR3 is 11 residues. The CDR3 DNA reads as TGCAGCGTTGAAGGCGCAGAAGAAGCTTTCTTT. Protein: CSVEGAEEAFF. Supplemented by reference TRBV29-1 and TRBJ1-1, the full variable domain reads SAVISQKPSRDICQRGTSLTIQCQVDSQVTMMFWYRQQPGQSLTLIATANQGSEATYESGFVIDKFPISRPNLTFSTLTVSNMSPEDSSIYLCSVEGAEEAFFGQGTRLTVV.

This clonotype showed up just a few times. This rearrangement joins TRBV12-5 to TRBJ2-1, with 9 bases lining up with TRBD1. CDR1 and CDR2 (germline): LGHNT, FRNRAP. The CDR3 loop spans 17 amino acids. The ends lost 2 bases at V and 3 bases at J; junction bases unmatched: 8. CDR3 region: CASGLPSQGQGYNEQFF. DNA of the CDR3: TGTGCTAGTGGTTTGCCCTCTCAGGGACAGGGCTACAATGAGCAGTTCTTC.

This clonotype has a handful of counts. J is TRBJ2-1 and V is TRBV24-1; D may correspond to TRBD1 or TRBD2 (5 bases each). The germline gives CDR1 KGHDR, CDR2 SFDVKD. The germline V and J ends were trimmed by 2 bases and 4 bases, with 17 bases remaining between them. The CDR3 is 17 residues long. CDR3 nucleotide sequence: TGTGCCACCAGTGATTGGGGCCCTGCAACGGGATACAATGAGCAGTTCTTC. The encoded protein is CATSDWGPATGYNEQFF.

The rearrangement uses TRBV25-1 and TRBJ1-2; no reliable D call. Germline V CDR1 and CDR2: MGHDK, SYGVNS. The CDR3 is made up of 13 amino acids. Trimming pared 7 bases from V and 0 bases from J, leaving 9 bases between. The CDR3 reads CASKPGANYGYTF. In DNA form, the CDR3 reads TGTGCCAGCAAGCCAGGAGCTAACTATGGCTACACCTTC.

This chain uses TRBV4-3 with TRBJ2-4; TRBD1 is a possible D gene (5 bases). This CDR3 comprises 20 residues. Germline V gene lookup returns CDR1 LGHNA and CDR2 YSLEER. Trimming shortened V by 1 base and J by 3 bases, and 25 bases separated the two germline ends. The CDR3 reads CASSQGEGAWGHDGKNIQYF. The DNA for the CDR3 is TGCGCCAGCAGCCAAGGAGAAGGGGCGTGGGGTCATGATGGCAAAAACATTCAGTACTTC.

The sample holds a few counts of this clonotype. CDR3 amino acids: CASSADPSEARGANVLTF. DNA of the CDR3: TGTGCCAGCAGCGCCGACCCCTCTGAGGCGAGAGGGGCCAACGTCCTGACTTTC. This chain uses TRBV9 with TRBJ2-6; no reliable D call. V was clipped by 3 bases and J by 4 bases, with 20 bases between them. Germline-derived CDR1 and CDR2 are SGDLS and YYNGEE. This CDR3 has 18 residues.

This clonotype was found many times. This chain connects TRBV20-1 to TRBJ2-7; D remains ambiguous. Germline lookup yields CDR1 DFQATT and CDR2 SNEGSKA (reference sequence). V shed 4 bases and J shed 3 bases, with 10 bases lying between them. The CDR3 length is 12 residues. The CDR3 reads CSATLAYYEQYF. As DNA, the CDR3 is TGCAGTGCTACTTTGGCGTACTACGAGCAGTACTTC.

The CDR3 loop reads CATSAPSGGRARYNEQFF. The CDR3 DNA sequence: TGTGCCACCAGTGCCCCCTCAGGGGGGAGGGCCAGGTACAATGAGCAGTTCTTC. The chain carries TRBV24-1 and TRBJ2-1, with D perhaps assigned TRBD1 or TRBD2 (7 bases each). The germline CDR1 and CDR2 sequences are KGHDR and SFDVKD. The V and J ends lost 5 bases and 4 bases respectively, with 23 bases between them. The CDR3 loop spans 18 amino acids.

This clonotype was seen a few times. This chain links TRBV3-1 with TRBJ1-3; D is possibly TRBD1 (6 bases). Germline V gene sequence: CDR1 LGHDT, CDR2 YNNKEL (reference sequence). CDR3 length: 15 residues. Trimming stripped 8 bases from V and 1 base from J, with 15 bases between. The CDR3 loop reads CASLDEGVSGNTIYF. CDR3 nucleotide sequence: TGTGCCAGCCTAGACGAGGGGGTTTCTGGAAACACCATATATTTT.

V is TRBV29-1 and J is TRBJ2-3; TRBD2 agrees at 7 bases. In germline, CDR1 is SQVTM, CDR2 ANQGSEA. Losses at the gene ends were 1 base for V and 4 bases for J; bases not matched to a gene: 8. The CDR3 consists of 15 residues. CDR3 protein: CSVEGLAVKADTQYF. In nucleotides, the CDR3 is TGCAGCGTTGAAGGGCTAGCGGTCAAGGCAGATACGCAGTATTTT.